This TCR beta chain comes out of a study of identical twins. In this sample, this clonotype turned up a few times. TCRdb used MiXCR to reprocess the 5' RACE reads, holding one entry per CDR3 protein. The table includes about 660,000 distinct CDR3 sequences, under 9% detected once. With 2 bases removed from V and 11 bases from J, the gap between germline ends came to 7 bases. There are 11 residues in the CDR3. The germline V gene encodes CDR1 SNHLY and CDR2 FYNNEI. This sample also belongs to another study, concerning yellow fever vaccine responses in identical twins.

The clonotype was recovered from a woman between 18 and 29 years old in good health. The sequenced sample consisted of PBMCs. J is TRBJ2-1 and V is TRBV2; no definite D call. The CDR3 DNA sequence: TGTGCCAGCAGTGAAATCAAACAGCAGTTCTTC. Its translation is CASSEIKQQFF.